This T cell receptor beta chain was identified in a study of blood T cell repertoires in COVID-19 (TCRdb year 2020). Background for the entire study: Collaborator samples came from the United States, Italy and Spain and covered acute and convalescent phases of COVID-19. The material from the prospective study consisted of cDNA or gDNA derived from T cells, B-cell-depleted T cells, or PBMCs. Subjects who had been exposed to COVID-19, were actively infected with it, or had recovered from it provided the deeply sampled blood TCRbeta repertoires that made up the dataset. A freely available public database, intended as a resource for researchers studying the immune response to SARS-CoV-2, is where the repertoires were released. The samples were drawn from the first 160 participants of the ongoing ImmuneRACE study and from 1,254 subjects provided by 6 global collaborators. A de-identified subject ID, COVID-19 status, age in years and sex were almost always included in the sample metadata. Where HLA class I and class II types were available, the types were taken from metadata supplied by the sample provider, not from assay-based typing. What the study reported, not specific to this receptor: The amount of clinical and demographic metadata varied by source and participant and was provided uncurated.

TCRbeta CDR3 regions were amplified from genomic DNA by means of the immunoSEQ Assay, a bias-controlled multiplex PCR. From the authors' description of their analysis: The number of nucleated cells in each sample was estimated from the amplification of reference gene primers within the assay. To quantify the absolute abundance of each unique TCRbeta CDR3 rearrangement, sequence reads were collapsed and filtered. For each sample, productive Simpson clonality was calculated as the square root of Simpson's diversity index over productive rearrangements. Held by TCRdb, this immuneACCESS table contains in-frame sequences only and omits some clones. Under half of the omission traces to an unresolved V gene where checked; the cause of the rest is unknown. V, J and clone size are taken as reported in that table, and D and trimming were inferred from the DNA itself. Recorded for this sample are roughly 170,000 clones; 84% of them occurred a single time. The leading ten clones occupy around 6.8% of the sample.

A distance of 26 bases separates the germline ends of V and J, which lose 5 bases and 7 bases respectively. The germline V gene (reference sequence) yields MNHNY for CDR1 and SVGAGI for CDR2. The CDR3 starts with the cysteine, ends with the phenylalanine, and has 17 residues. CDR3 DNA is the only sequence kept; it has 51 bases, read in frame from the first base. Whole blood was collected in K2EDTA tubes by collaborating institutions according to the institutions' own protocols. For TCRbeta analysis, collaborator samples were shipped as frozen whole blood, as isolated PBMCs, or as DNA extracted from either sample type. On this clone: The target of this receptor is not known. Per-nucleotide qualities are absent, and no much larger clonotype sits a single base away.

The sequence derives from a human donor in a cohort sampled during active COVID-19. Here the chain combines TRBV6-6 and TRBJ1-2; TRBD1 is a possible D gene, resting on 6 matching bases. The source material was peripheral blood. The CDR3 amino acid sequence is: CASSPQGPGHSPFGYTF. Read as DNA, the sequence is TGTGCCAGCAGTCCTCAAGGTCCGGGACATTCTCCCTTTGGCTACACCTTC.